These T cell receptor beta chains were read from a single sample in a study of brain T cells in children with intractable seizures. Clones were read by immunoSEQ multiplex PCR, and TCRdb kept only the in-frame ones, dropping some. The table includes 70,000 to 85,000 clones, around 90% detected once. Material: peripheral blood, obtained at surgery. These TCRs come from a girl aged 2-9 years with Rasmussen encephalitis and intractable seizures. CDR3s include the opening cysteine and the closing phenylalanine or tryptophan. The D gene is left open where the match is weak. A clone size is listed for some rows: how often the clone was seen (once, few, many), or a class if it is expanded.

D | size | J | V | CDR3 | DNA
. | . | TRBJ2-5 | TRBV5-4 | CASSSDGWVETQYF | TGTGCCAGCAGCTCGGACGGGTGGGTAGAGACCCAGTACTTC
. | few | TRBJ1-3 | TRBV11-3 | CASSRGNTIYF | TGTGCCAGCAGCCGAGGAAACACCATATATTTT
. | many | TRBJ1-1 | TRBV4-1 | CASSQGGRTEAFF | TGCGCCAGCAGCCAAGGAGGAAGAACTGAAGCTTTCTTT
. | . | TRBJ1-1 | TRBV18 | CASSRYRTEAFF | TGTGCCAGCTCTCGGTATCGGACTGAAGCTTTCTTT
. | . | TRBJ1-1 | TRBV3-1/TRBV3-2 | CASSPSLVGNTEAFF | TGTGCCAGCAGCCCTAGCCTCGTGGGGAACACTGAAGCTTTCTTT
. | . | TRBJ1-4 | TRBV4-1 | CASSLIGGGEKLFF | TGCGCCAGCAGCCTGATTGGTGGGGGTGAAAAACTGTTTTTT
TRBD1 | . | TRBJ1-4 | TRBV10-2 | CASSERTGREKLFF | TGCGCCAGCAGTGAACGGACAGGACGTGAAAAACTGTTTTTT
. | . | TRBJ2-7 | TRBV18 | CASSPWVGEQYF | TGTGCCAGCTCACCATGGGTCGGCGAGCAGTACTTC
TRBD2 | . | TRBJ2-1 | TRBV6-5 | CASGLATLEQFF | TGTGCCAGCGGACTAGCCACCCTCGAGCAGTTCTTC
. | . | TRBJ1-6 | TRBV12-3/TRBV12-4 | CASSLGRALHF | TGTGCCAGCAGTTTGGGCAGGGCCCTCCACTTT
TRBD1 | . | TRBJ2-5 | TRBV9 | CASSVVGTEQETQYF | TGTGCCAGCAGCGTAGTGGGGACAGAACAAGAGACCCAGTACTTC
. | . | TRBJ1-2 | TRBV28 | CASSSQLGTGHYGYTF | TGTGCCAGCAGTTCCCAATTGGGAACAGGGCACTATGGCTACACCTTC
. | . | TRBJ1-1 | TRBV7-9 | CASSLGITEAFF | TGTGCCAGCAGCTTAGGAATCACTGAAGCTTTCTTT
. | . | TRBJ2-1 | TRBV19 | CASRDYNEQFF | TGTGCCAGCAGGGACTACAATGAGCAGTTCTTC
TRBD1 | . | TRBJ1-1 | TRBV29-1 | CSVEFYGRGSSAFF | TGCAGCGTTGAATTTTACGGCAGGGGGAGCTCGGCTTTCTTT
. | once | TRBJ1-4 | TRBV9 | CASSAQGRTNEKLFF | TGTGCCAGCAGCGCGCAGGGCCGCACTAATGAAAAACTGTTTTTT
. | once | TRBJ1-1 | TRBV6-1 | CASSEVGSAGVAFF | TGTGCCAGCAGTGAAGTAGGCTCGGCAGGCGTAGCTTTCTTT
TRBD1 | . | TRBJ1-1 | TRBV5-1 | CASSLRTGAEAFF | TGCGCCAGCAGCTTACGGACAGGGGCTGAAGCTTTCTTT
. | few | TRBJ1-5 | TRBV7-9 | CASSLGDQPQHF | TGTGCCAGCAGCTTAGGGGATCAGCCCCAGCATTTT
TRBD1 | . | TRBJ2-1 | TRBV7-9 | CASSLAGQHPYNEQFF | TGTGCCAGCAGCTTAGCGGGACAGCACCCCTACAATGAGCAGTTCTTC
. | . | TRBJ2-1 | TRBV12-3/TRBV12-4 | CASSLAERQTTFF | TGTGCCAGCAGTTTAGCGGAGCGGCAGACTACGTTCTTC
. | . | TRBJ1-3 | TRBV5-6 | CASSFARNTIYF | TGTGCCAGCAGCTTTGCTAGAAACACCATATATTTT
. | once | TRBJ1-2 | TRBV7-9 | CASSLSRSSNYGYTF | TGTGCCAGCAGCTTAAGCCGTAGTTCTAACTATGGCTACACCTTC
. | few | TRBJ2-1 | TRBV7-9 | CASSLGWGLEQFF | TGTGCCAGCAGCTTAGGTTGGGGTCTAGAGCAGTTCTTC
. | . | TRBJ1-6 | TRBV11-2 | CASSLYEVQGSPLHF | TGTGCCAGCAGCTTATACGAAGTCCAAGGATCACCCCTCCACTTT
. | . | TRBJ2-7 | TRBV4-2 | CASSQARYEQYF | TGTGCCAGCAGCCAAGCAAGGTACGAGCAGTACTTC
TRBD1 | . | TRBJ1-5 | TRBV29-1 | CSVAQGLRNQPQHF | TGCAGCGTCGCACAGGGGCTTCGGAATCAGCCCCAGCATTTT
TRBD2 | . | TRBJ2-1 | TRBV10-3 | CAISARSGSSYNEQFF | TGTGCCATCAGCGCCCGTAGCGGGAGCTCCTACAATGAGCAGTTCTTC
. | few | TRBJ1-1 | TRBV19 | CASKGRQNTEAFF | TGTGCCAGTAAAGGCAGACAGAACACTGAAGCTTTCTTT
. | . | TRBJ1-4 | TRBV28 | CASSSSGATNEKLFF | TGTGCCAGCAGTTCCTCAGGGGCAACTAATGAAAAACTGTTTTTT
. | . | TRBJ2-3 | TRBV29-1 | CSVEGRLTDTQYF | TGCAGCGTTGAGGGCAGGTTGACAGATACGCAGTATTTT
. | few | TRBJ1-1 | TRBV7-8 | CASSSQVGDTNTEAFF | TGTGCCAGCAGCTCACAAGTAGGGGATACGAACACTGAAGCTTTCTTT
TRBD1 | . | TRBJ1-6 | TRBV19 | CASSIGDRGMSPLHF | TGTGCCAGTAGTATTGGGGACAGGGGAATGTCACCCCTCCACTTT
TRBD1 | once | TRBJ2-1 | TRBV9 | CASSEQGVGSYNEQFF | TGTGCCAGCAGCGAACAGGGGGTTGGCTCCTACAATGAGCAGTTCTTC
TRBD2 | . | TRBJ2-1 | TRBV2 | CASSYQTSGSYNEQFF | TGTGCCAGCAGTTATCAGACTAGCGGGAGTTACAATGAGCAGTTCTTC
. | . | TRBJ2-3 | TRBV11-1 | CASSFQGIGSDTQYF | TGTGCCAGCAGCTTTCAGGGTATTGGTTCAGATACGCAGTATTTT
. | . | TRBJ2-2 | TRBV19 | CASSVQGGTGELFF | TGTGCCAGTAGTGTACAGGGAGGCACCGGGGAGCTGTTTTTT
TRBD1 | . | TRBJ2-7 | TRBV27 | CASRLAGTASYEQYF | TGTGCCAGCAGATTAGCCGGGACAGCATCCTACGAGCAGTACTTC
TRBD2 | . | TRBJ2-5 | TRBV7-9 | CASSYHLAIAGVGETQYF | TGTGCCAGCAGCTACCACCTCGCTATAGCGGGGGTCGGAGAGACCCAGTACTTC
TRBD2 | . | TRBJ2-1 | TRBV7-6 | CASSRTSGDSTYNEQFF | TGTGCCAGCAGCCGGACTAGCGGGGATTCTACCTACAATGAGCAGTTCTTC
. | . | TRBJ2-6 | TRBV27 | CATRPAGANVLTF | TGTGCCACCAGACCGGCGGGGGCCAACGTCCTGACTTTC